This passage covers 28 T cell receptor beta chains from one sample sequenced in a study of TIL therapy for anti-PD-1-resistant metastatic lung cancer. The libraries were made with immunoSEQ v3. Profiled with immunoSEQ multiplex PCR; TCRdb holds only in-frame clones, not every one. The sample has about 100,000 clones; 65% are singletons. Time point noted: pre-treatment sample, taken before nivolumab and TIL therapy. Pleural nodules or supraclavicular lymph nodes made up most of the excised metastases sampled. Specimen: tumor tissue, collected at baseline. The receptors were sampled from a person between 25 and 79 years old with non-small cell lung cancer.

V is TRBV18 and J is TRBJ1-6; 9 positions agree with TRBD1. CDR1 and CDR2 (germline): KGHSH, LQKENI. The CDR3 extends over 14 amino acids. After removal of 6 bases from V and 5 bases from J, the junction contained 2 bases not matched to a gene. Here the CDR3 reads CASSRDRDNSPLHF. CDR3 sequence (DNA): TGTGCCAGCTCTCGGGACAGGGATAATTCACCCCTCCACTTT.

The V gene is TRBV5-1, the J gene TRBJ1-1, with D perhaps matching TRBD1 (5 bases). The germline V and J ends were trimmed by 3 bases and 0 bases, with 21 bases remaining between them. Germline CDR1 and CDR2: SGHRS and YFSETQ. This CDR3 is built from 18 residues. The CDR3 sequence is CASSSAKNYGGMNTEAFF. In DNA, the CDR3 is TGCGCCAGCAGCTCGGCCAAGAACTACGGGGGAATGAACACTGAAGCTTTCTTT.

A single count supports this clone. The chain uses TRBV19 and TRBJ2-1; 7 bases agree with TRBD2. The germline CDR1 and CDR2 sequences are LNHDA and SQIVND (reference sequence). This CDR3 spans 15 amino acids. V trimming: 7 bases; J trimming: 3 bases; junction bases outside the gene matches: 9. CDR3 loop: CASNPQGGIYNEQFF. CDR3 DNA sequence: TGTGCCAGTAACCCTCAGGGAGGGATCTACAATGAGCAGTTCTTC.

The sample holds a few counts of this clone. The gene calls are TRBV19 and TRBJ1-5; the match to TRBD1 covers 10 bases. CDR3 length: 14 amino acids. Germline-derived CDR1 and CDR2 are LNHDA and SQIVND (reference sequence). The V and J ends lost 7 bases and 2 bases, in that order; junction bases with no gene match: 2. The CDR3 DNA follows: TGTGCCAGTACCGGGACAGGGGGCAATCAGCCCCAGCATTTT. It translates to CASTGTGGNQPQHF.

V is TRBV14 and J is TRBJ2-5; 12 bases are a match to TRBD1. CDR1 and CDR2 (germline): SGHDN, FVKESK. The length of the CDR3 is 17 residues. J was trimmed by 5 bases and V by 0 bases; bases with no gene match: 7. CDR3 loop: CASSQDLGQGAGETQYF. CDR3 sequence (DNA): TGTGCCAGCAGCCAAGATCTGGGACAGGGGGCCGGGGAGACCCAGTACTTC.

The chain recombines TRBV7-2 with TRBJ1-6; perhaps TRBD1 as D (6 bases). Germline lookup yields CDR1 SGHTA and CDR2 FQGNSA. The CDR3 loop spans 15 amino acids. V was trimmed by 0 bases and J by 10 bases, leaving 13 bases between them. In DNA form, the CDR3 reads TGTGCCAGCAGCTTAGCGGCAGGGGTTGGCTCACCCCTCCACTTT. Protein sequence: CASSLAAGVGSPLHF. The whole variable domain, remainder taken from reference TRBV7-2 and TRBJ1-6, is GAGVSQSPSNKVTEKGKDVELRCDPISGHTALYWYRQSLGQGLEFLIYFQGNSAPDKSGLPSDRFSAERTGGSVSTLTIQRTQQEDSAVYLCASSLAAGVGSPLHFGNGTRLTVT.

The genes are TRBV29-1 and TRBJ2-1, with D hard to call. Germline values: CDR1 SQVTM, CDR2 ANQGSEA. Trimming took 7 bases from V and 9 from J, leaving 10 bases between them. This CDR3 has 10 residues. DNA of the CDR3: TGCAGCGCCCGTCTGGGTGAGCAGTTCTTC. It codes for CSARLGEQFF.

The chain employs TRBV29-1 and TRBJ2-5; no definite D call. Germline CDR1 reads SQVTM; CDR2 reads ANQGSEA. V was trimmed by 0 bases and J by 5 bases, leaving 13 bases between them. This CDR3 is 14 amino acids long. The DNA of the CDR3 is TGCAGCGTTGAAGAACCTGGAAGAAGGGAGACCCAGTACTTC. This encodes CSVEEPGRRETQYF.

The chain uses TRBV6-5 and TRBJ1-6; no reliable D call. The length of the CDR3 is 15 residues. Trimming stripped 0 bases from V and 7 bases from J, with 10 bases between. CDR1 is MNHEY and CDR2 is SVGAGI in the germline V gene. DNA of the CDR3: TGTGCCAGCAGTTACTCGAGTGGCGGCAATTCACCCCTCCACTTT. It codes for CASSYSSGGNSPLHF.

This rearrangement joins TRBV14 to TRBJ1-5, with 7 bases that match TRBD1. This CDR3 has 14 amino acids. Unmatched junction bases numbered 5, after V lost 4 bases and J lost 5 bases. Germline assignment: CDR1 SGHDN and CDR2 FVKESK. This CDR3 is CASSPTGVHQPQHF. In DNA, the CDR3 is TGTGCCAGCAGCCCTACAGGGGTGCATCAGCCCCAGCATTTT.

This chain connects TRBV28 to TRBJ2-1; no firm D call. Trimming took off 3 bases at V and 1 base at J, with 10 bases between the two ends. The CDR3 is made up of 15 amino acids. Germline loops: CDR1 MDHEN, CDR2 SYDVKM. The DNA of the CDR3 is TGTGCCAGCAGTTTGCCTCCCCCTTCCTACAATGAGCAGTTCTTC. Translated: CASSLPPPSYNEQFF.

The chain employs TRBV24-1 and TRBJ2-3, with TRBD1 as a possible D gene (6 bases). Per germline, CDR1 KGHDR and CDR2 SFDVKD. The CDR3 has 11 residues. Trimming took off 10 bases at V and 11 bases at J, with 15 bases between the two ends. The CDR3 DNA is TGTGCCACTCAACAGGGTACGGGGCAGTATTTT. Translated, it gives CATQQGTGQYF.

The V gene is TRBV5-5, the J gene TRBJ1-6, with 7 bases aligning to TRBD1. CDR3 length: 20 residues. CDR1 and CDR2 from the germline V gene are SGHKS and YYEKEE (reference sequence). J lost 1 base, V lost 1 base, and 14 bases had no gene match. The CDR3 DNA is TGTGCCAGCAGCTTGTTATGGTCGGGACAGCGGGGTTCCTATAATTCACCCCTCCACTTT. This codes for CASSLLWSGQRGSYNSPLHF.

This chain links TRBV5-5 with TRBJ1-3; D possibly corresponds to TRBD1 (6 bases). Germline V gene data show CDR1 as SGHKS and CDR2 as YYEKEE (reference sequence). The V end was cut by 3 bases, the J end by 2 bases, with 9 bases between. The length of the CDR3 is 14 residues. The CDR3 loop reads CASSSGGTGNTIYF. DNA for the CDR3: TGTGCCAGCAGCTCCGGGGGCACTGGAAACACCATATATTTT.

This clone appeared a few times. The chain employs TRBV12-3 or TRBV12-4 and TRBJ2-2; no clear D gene. CDR3 length: 13 residues. V lost 3 bases, J lost 6 bases, and 8 bases lay in between. Written as DNA, the CDR3 is TGTGCCAGCAGTTTTTCCGAACCCGGGGAGCTGTTTTTT. This translates into CASSFSEPGELFF.

The chain recombines TRBV4-1 with TRBJ1-1, with 7 bases that match TRBD1. Unmatched junction bases numbered 4, after V lost 0 bases and J lost 3 bases. The CDR3 covers 15 residues. Germline V CDR1 and CDR2: MGHRA, YSYEKL. CDR3: CASSQEATGDTEAFF. DNA of the CDR3: TGCGCCAGCAGCCAAGAGGCTACAGGGGACACTGAAGCTTTCTTT.

This clone has ten or more counts. The CDR3 sequence is CASSQGPGRELFF. Written as DNA, the CDR3 is TGTGCCAGCAGCCAAGGCCCAGGGCGGGAGCTGTTTTTT. V is TRBV3-1 (or the pseudogene TRBV3-2) and J is TRBJ2-2, with D tentatively TRBD1 (5 bases). Germline values: CDR1 LGHDT, CDR2 YNNKEL (reference sequence). CDR3 length: 13 residues. V gave up 1 base and J gave up 9 bases, with 9 bases separating them.

J is TRBJ2-3 and V is TRBV7-9; no clear D gene. The CDR3 spans 14 residues. CDR1 and CDR2 from the germline V gene are SEHNR and FQNEAQ (reference sequence). The V end lost 1 base, the J end lost 3 bases, and 8 bases lay between the germline ends. The CDR3 region has the DNA TGTGCCAGCAGCTTAGACGACAATACAGATACGCAGTATTTT. Encoded protein: CASSLDDNTDTQYF. Full variable domain (outside the CDR3, taken from reference TRBV7-9 and TRBJ2-3): DTGVSQNPRHKITKRGQNVTFRCDPISEHNRLYWYRQTLGQGPEFLTYFQNEAQLEKSRLLSDRFSAERPKGSFSTLEIQRTEQGDSAMYLCASSLDDNTDTQYFGPGTRLTVL.

This clone was found a few times. The gene calls are TRBV4-2 and TRBJ2-2; tentative D call: TRBD2 (6 bases). Per germline, CDR1 LGHNA and CDR2 YNFKEQ. This CDR3 spans 18 amino acids. Trimming removed 0 bases at V and 0 bases at J, with 14 bases between. The CDR3 nucleotides are TGTGCCAGCAGCCAAGATGACGTTGGACTATCGAACACCGGGGAGCTGTTTTTT. It is translated as CASSQDDVGLSNTGELFF.

The rearrangement uses TRBV5-1 and TRBJ2-7; D tentatively reads TRBD1 or TRBD2 (5 bases each). CDR3 size: 16 residues. V lost 4 bases and J lost 3, with 20 bases in between. Germline values: CDR1 SGHRS, CDR2 YFSETQ. The CDR3 reads CASSEGTASEFYEQYF. The DNA for the CDR3 is TGCGCCAGCAGCGAAGGGACCGCATCGGAGTTCTACGAGCAGTACTTC. Together with reference TRBV5-1 and TRBJ2-7, the CDR3 gives the full variable domain: KAGVTQTPRYLIKTRGQQVTLSCSPISGHRSVSWYQQTPGQGLQFLFEYFSETQRNKGNFPGRFSGRQFSNSRSEMNVSTLELGDSALYLCASSEGTASEFYEQYFGPGTRLTVT.

In DNA form, the CDR3 reads TGTGCCAGCAGCAGTGTTATATCCGACAGGGACAATGAAGCTTTCTTT. Its translation: CASSSVISDRDNEAFF. The V gene is TRBV21-1, the J gene TRBJ1-1; the D segment call TRBD1 is taken from the table without a DNA check. TRBV21-1 is classified as a pseudogene. The length of the CDR3 is 16 residues.

This clone was recorded only once. The V gene is TRBV6-5, the J gene TRBJ2-1; D is ambiguous. Germline V gene lookup returns CDR1 MNHEY and CDR2 SVGAGI. The CDR3 is made up of 13 amino acids. V was trimmed by 9 bases and J by 4 bases, leaving 13 bases between them. The CDR3 region is CASNMVGYNEQFF. CDR3 coding DNA: TGTGCCAGTAACATGGTCGGATACAATGAGCAGTTCTTC.

This rearrangement joins TRBV6-2 or TRBV6-3 to TRBJ1-1, with D maybe TRBD1 (5 bases). The ends were cut back, 0 bases at V and 3 bases at J, with 11 bases in the middle. The CDR3 loop spans 15 amino acids. From germline, CDR1 is MNHEY and CDR2 SVGEGT. CDR3 bases: TGTGCCAGCAGTTACTCAGTGGTAGGGGACACTGAAGCTTTCTTT. This gives the protein CASSYSVVGDTEAFF.

There are a few counts of this clone. The chain employs TRBV10-1 and TRBJ1-5; D not certain. The V end lost 2 bases, the J end lost 1 base, and 6 bases lay between the germline ends. This CDR3 has 14 residues. Germline V lookup: CDR1 WNHNN, CDR2 SYGVQD (reference sequence). CDR3 nucleotide sequence: TGCGCCAGCAGTGAGGTAGGGAGCAATCAGCCCCAGCATTTT. It translates to CASSEVGSNQPQHF.

V and J are TRBV7-3 and TRBJ2-5, with TRBD1 matching over 10 bases. Looked up from germline, CDR1 is SGHTA and CDR2 is FQGTGA. There are 15 residues in the CDR3. V trimming: 4 bases; J trimming: 2 bases; junction bases outside the gene matches: 4. The CDR3 bases are TGTGCCAGCAGCTACCGGGACAGGGGACAAGAGACCCAGTACTTC. It codes for CASSYRDRGQETQYF.

V and J are TRBV5-6 and TRBJ2-3; 12 bases agree with TRBD2. The CDR3 contains 18 residues. Germline trimming cut 0 bases from V and 2 bases from J; bases unmatched to any gene: 7. From germline, CDR1 is SGHDT and CDR2 YYEEEE. CDR3 loop: CASSLGFGLAGITDTQYF. The CDR3 DNA sequence: TGTGCCAGCAGCTTGGGATTCGGACTAGCGGGAATCACAGATACGCAGTATTTT.

This clone came up a few times. The rearrangement joins TRBV18 to TRBJ1-1; D uncertain. The germline V gene has CDR1 KGHSH and CDR2 LQKENI. The length of the CDR3 is 16 residues. V lost 6 bases and J 3 bases, leaving 20 bases between the germline ends. CDR3 sequence reads: CASSHEAGEMYTEAFF. In nucleotides, the CDR3 is TGTGCCAGCTCCCACGAGGCCGGCGAAATGTACACTGAAGCTTTCTTT.

V gene TRBV28 combines with J gene TRBJ2-1, with 8 nucleotides matching TRBD1. Trimming cost V 2 bases and J 5 bases; bases outside gene matches: 5. From germline, CDR1 is MDHEN and CDR2 SYDVKM. The CDR3 extends over 15 amino acids. The CDR3 here is CASSLTTGGNNEQFF. The CDR3 DNA reads TGTGCCAGCAGTTTAACCACAGGGGGGAACAATGAGCAGTTCTTC.